This is a list of T cell receptor beta chains from one sample in a study of tumour-infiltrating T cells in Burkitt lymphoma. Clones were sequenced by immunoSEQ multiplex PCR, and TCRdb holds only the in-frame ones, with some missing. The table lists 15,000 or so clones, 25% to 35% of them singletons. The sequenced sample consisted of tumor tissue. These receptors were taken from a human donor with diffuse large B-cell lymphoma. The CDR3 runs from the conserved cysteine through the conserved F or W. A D gene is named only where the DNA matches it firmly. Expanded clones are given a class, and other clones once, few, many or no size at all.

abundance: few
d_gene: TRBD2
j_gene: TRBJ2-7
v_gene: TRBV2
CDR3aa: CASIGTSGIHEQYF
CDR3nt: TGTGCCAGCATCGGGACTAGCGGGATACACGAGCAGTACTTC

abundance: medium-sized
d_gene: TRBD1
j_gene: TRBJ2-1
v_gene: TRBV4-1
CDR3aa: CASSRNTGDYNEQFF
CDR3nt: TGCGCCAGCAGCCGCAATACAGGGGACTACAATGAGCAGTTCTTC

abundance: few
d_gene: NA
j_gene: TRBJ1-2
v_gene: TRBV14
CDR3aa: CASSQDYGRYGYTF
CDR3nt: TGTGCCAGCAGCCAAGATTATGGTCGGTATGGCTACACCTTC

abundance: few
d_gene: TRBD1
j_gene: TRBJ2-7
v_gene: TRBV2
CDR3aa: CASSERQGYEQYF
CDR3nt: TGTGCTAGCAGTGAGAGACAGGGCTACGAGCAGTACTTC

abundance: NA
d_gene: NA
j_gene: TRBJ2-1
v_gene: TRBV5-4
CDR3aa: CASSLAGASTYNEQFF
CDR3nt: TGTGCCAGCAGCTTGGCGGGAGCTAGCACCTACAATGAGCAGTTCTTC

abundance: NA
d_gene: NA
j_gene: TRBJ1-5
v_gene: TRBV19
CDR3aa: CASSIAGDGQPQHF
CDR3nt: TGTGCCAGTAGTATAGCGGGGGATGGTCAGCCCCAGCATTTT

abundance: NA
d_gene: NA
j_gene: TRBJ2-7
v_gene: TRBV11-3
CDR3aa: CASSLAAGTYEQYF
CDR3nt: TGTGCCAGCAGCTTAGCAGCTGGGACCTACGAGCAGTACTTC

abundance: medium-sized
d_gene: NA
j_gene: TRBJ1-2
v_gene: TRBV5-4
CDR3aa: CASSLAPKNYGYTF
CDR3nt: TGTGCCAGCAGCTTGGCACCGAAGAACTATGGCTACACCTTC

abundance: few
d_gene: NA
j_gene: TRBJ1-5
v_gene: TRBV6-1
CDR3aa: CASSEDYRAYQPQHF
CDR3nt: TGTGCCAGCAGTGAAGATTACAGGGCATATCAGCCCCAGCATTTT

abundance: medium-sized
d_gene: NA
j_gene: TRBJ1-1
v_gene: TRBV5-1
CDR3aa: CASSLGGPNTEAFF
CDR3nt: TGCGCCAGCAGCTTGGGGGGACCGAACACTGAAGCTTTCTTT

abundance: few
d_gene: NA
j_gene: TRBJ1-1
v_gene: TRBV5-1
CDR3aa: CASSRGHSKMNTEAFF
CDR3nt: TGCGCCAGCAGCCGGGGTCACAGCAAAATGAACACTGAAGCTTTCTTT

abundance: NA
d_gene: NA
j_gene: TRBJ2-3
v_gene: TRBV5-1
CDR3aa: CASSLEQATDTQYF
CDR3nt: TGCGCCAGCAGCTTGGAGCAGGCCACAGATACGCAGTATTTT

abundance: NA
d_gene: NA
j_gene: TRBJ2-3
v_gene: TRBV6-5
CDR3aa: CASSQAPGVDTQYF
CDR3nt: TGTGCCAGCAGTCAAGCACCGGGAGTAGATACGCAGTATTTT

abundance: once
d_gene: TRBD1
j_gene: TRBJ2-2
v_gene: TRBV27
CDR3aa: CASRDRALNTGELFF
CDR3nt: TGTGCCAGCAGGGACAGGGCCCTGAACACCGGGGAGCTGTTTTTT

abundance: NA
d_gene: TRBD1
j_gene: TRBJ2-7
v_gene: TRBV5-1
CDR3aa: CASSQGTGPYEQYF
CDR3nt: TGCGCCAGCAGCCAGGGGACAGGACCATACGAGCAGTACTTC

abundance: NA
d_gene: NA
j_gene: TRBJ1-2
v_gene: TRBV28
CDR3aa: CASSLPGQRYGYTF
CDR3nt: TGTGCCAGCAGTTTACCCGGACAGCGCTATGGCTATACCTTC

abundance: NA
d_gene: NA
j_gene: TRBJ2-7
v_gene: TRBV29-1
CDR3aa: CSVVRTELTGEQYF
CDR3nt: TGCAGCGTTGTTAGGACCGAGTTAACCGGTGAGCAGTACTTC

abundance: once
d_gene: TRBD2
j_gene: TRBJ2-1
v_gene: TRBV9
CDR3aa: CASSGRGTSGHNEQFF
CDR3nt: TGTGCCAGCAGCGGGAGGGGGACTAGCGGTCACAATGAGCAGTTCTTC

abundance: few
d_gene: TRBD1
j_gene: TRBJ2-7
v_gene: TRBV29-1
CDR3aa: CSAGGTGKVWEQYF
CDR3nt: TGCAGCGCCGGCGGGACAGGGAAGGTGTGGGAGCAGTACTTC

abundance: NA
d_gene: TRBD2
j_gene: TRBJ2-1
v_gene: TRBV11-1
CDR3aa: CASRLLAGGVEQFF
CDR3nt: TGTGCCAGCAGGTTACTAGCGGGAGGGGTTGAGCAGTTCTTC

abundance: few
d_gene: NA
j_gene: TRBJ2-3
v_gene: TRBV28
CDR3aa: CASSLEGNTQYF
CDR3nt: TGTGCCAGCAGCCTCGAGGGGAATACGCAGTATTTT

abundance: NA
d_gene: NA
j_gene: TRBJ1-1
v_gene: TRBV28
CDR3aa: CASSFERGASGNTEAFF
CDR3nt: TGTGCCAGCAGTTTTGAGCGGGGGGCTTCGGGGAACACTGAAGCTTTCTTT